This T cell receptor beta chain was recorded in a study of blood T cell repertoires in COVID-19. The CDR3 extends over 12 amino acids. Trimming removed 5 bases from V and 8 bases from J, with 12 bases in between. The germline gives CDR1 LNHDA, CDR2 SQIVND (reference sequence). Repertoires were generated with immunoSEQ multiplex PCR, while TCRdb's copy carries only in-frame clones and drops some. The sample includes about 42,000 clones, about 86% of them seen just once. This chain uses TRBV19 with TRBJ1-2, with D hard to call. Sequencing was carried out using peripheral blood. The clonotype was recovered from a man between 65 and 79 years old with acute or convalescent COVID-19. CDR3 DNA sequence: TGTGCCAGTAGTGAACCTATCAAAGGCTACACCTTC. Encoded protein: CASSEPIKGYTF.